This T cell receptor beta chain appears in the sequencing data of a study of identical twins. V was clipped by 5 bases and J by 5 bases, with 18 bases between them. This CDR3 comprises 15 residues. The germline gives CDR1 SEHNR, CDR2 FQNEAQ (reference sequence). Each CDR3 protein gets one entry after TCRdb re-called the 5' RACE reads with MiXCR. The repertoire holds hundreds of thousands of distinct CDR3 sequences, with about 20% as singletons. This clonotype was observed a handful of times. Its antigen is currently unknown. General study points: Within twin pairs, the out-of-frame alpha sequences they shared showed excess low generation probability. Zero-insertion findings could be partly confounded by invariant cells (MAIT and iNKT cells).

The same specimen was also included in a second study, on T cells expressing NK-cell markers. Per that paper: It was sorted CD3+CD56+NKG2C+, CD3+CD56+NKG2C- and CD3+CD56-NKG2C+ T cells that supplied the TCR beta repertoires. Similarly, these clonotypes led the CD3+CD56-NKG2C+ fraction as well in a few donors.

This TCR came from a woman aged 18-29 years in good health. Sequencing was carried out using PBMCs. The genes are TRBV7-9 and TRBJ1-2; a possible D gene is TRBD1 (5 bases). The CDR3 coding sequence is TGTGCCAGCAGCGGAGGACAACCACTACCGTATGGCTACACCTTC. Amino acids: CASSGGQPLPYGYTF.